The rows below give T cell receptor beta chains drawn from one sample of a study of control samples from healthy donors and cancer patients. Profiled with immunoSEQ multiplex PCR; TCRdb holds only in-frame clones, not every one. The sample contains some 160,000 clones, roughly 90% of which appear only once. Sequenced: blood. The receptors originated from a woman aged 25 to 45 in good health. The CDR3 runs from the conserved cysteine through the conserved F or W. Each record gives: CDR3 DNA, CDR3 protein, J gene, V gene, D gene, clone size. A D gene is named only where the DNA matches it firmly. The size entry is marked missing in some rows and otherwise reads once, few, many or a size class.

DNA: TGTGCCAGTAGTATAGATCATCGACCAGTCTTC
CDR3: CASSIDHRPVF
J: TRBJ2-1
V: TRBV19
D: .
size: .

DNA: TGTGCCAGCAGTCCCCTAGAGTCCAATCAGCCCCAGCATTTT
CDR3: CASSPLESNQPQHF
J: TRBJ1-5
V: TRBV6-5
D: .
size: .

DNA: TGTGCCAGCAGCAATCACCGGGTTTGGGACTCTGGGGCCAACGTCCTGACTTTC
CDR3: CASSNHRVWDSGANVLTF
J: TRBJ2-6
V: TRBV7-9
D: .
size: .

DNA: TGTGCCAGCACCGGGGTGAACTATGGCTACACCTTC
CDR3: CASTGVNYGYTF
J: TRBJ1-2
V: TRBV28
D: .
size: .

DNA: TGTGCCAGCAGCGTAGATCAGGGTCGCGAGACCCAGTACTTC
CDR3: CASSVDQGRETQYF
J: TRBJ2-5
V: TRBV9
D: .
size: once

DNA: TGTGCCAGCAGCGCCCGACTAGCGGGAAATGAGCAGTTCTTC
CDR3: CASSARLAGNEQFF
J: TRBJ2-1
V: TRBV7-2
D: TRBD2
size: .

DNA: TGTGCCAGTAGTATGGGACTAGCGGGCGTCACCGGGGAGCTGTTTTTT
CDR3: CASSMGLAGVTGELFF
J: TRBJ2-2
V: TRBV19
D: TRBD2
size: .

DNA: TGCGCCAGCAGCCCCCAAAGGGCGCCTTCCAATGAGCAGCAGTTCTTC
CDR3: CASSPQRAPSNEQQFF
J: TRBJ2-1
V: TRBV4-3
D: .
size: .

DNA: TGCGCCAGCAGCTTGGGACATACGAACACTGAAGCTTTCTTT
CDR3: CASSLGHTNTEAFF
J: TRBJ1-1
V: TRBV4-1
D: .
size: .

DNA: TGTGCCAGGACCCCGGACCGAAATAATTCACCCCTCCACTTT
CDR3: CARTPDRNNSPLHF
J: TRBJ1-6
V: TRBV2
D: .
size: once

DNA: TGTGCCACCCAACCGTCAGGGGGCGGGGCCGAGCAGTACTTC
CDR3: CATQPSGGGAEQYF
J: TRBJ2-7
V: TRBV10-3
D: TRBD1
size: .

DNA: TGTGCCAGTAGTATAGGGAGAGTCTCCTACAATGAGCAGTTCTTC
CDR3: CASSIGRVSYNEQFF
J: TRBJ2-1
V: TRBV19
D: .
size: .

DNA: TGTGCCAGCAGCTTGGGACTAGCGGGAGGTCCGGATACGCAGTATTTT
CDR3: CASSLGLAGGPDTQYF
J: TRBJ2-3
V: TRBV5-4
D: TRBD2
size: .

DNA: TGTGCCAGCAGCTTGGGTCCGGGACAGGGGGGGGAGACCCAGTACTTC
CDR3: CASSLGPGQGGETQYF
J: TRBJ2-5
V: TRBV7-7
D: TRBD1
size: .

DNA: TGCGCCAGCAGCCCTCAGGGGCAGAAGGCTAATGAAAAACTGTTTTTT
CDR3: CASSPQGQKANEKLFF
J: TRBJ1-4
V: TRBV4-3
D: .
size: .

DNA: TGTGCCAGCAGTGGGGACAAGTATCAGCCCCAGCATTTT
CDR3: CASSGDKYQPQHF
J: TRBJ1-5
V: TRBV2
D: .
size: .

DNA: TGTGCCACCCTGCGGGCGGGAGCGTCCTACGAGCAGTACTTC
CDR3: CATLRAGASYEQYF
J: TRBJ2-7
V: TRBV24-1
D: TRBD2
size: .

DNA: TGTGCCATCAACCGGGGCAATGAGCAGTTCTTC
CDR3: CAINRGNEQFF
J: TRBJ2-1
V: TRBV10-3
D: .
size: .

DNA: TGTGCCAGCAGCTTCTACAGGAAAGAGACCCAGTACTTC
CDR3: CASSFYRKETQYF
J: TRBJ2-5
V: TRBV7-2
D: .
size: .

DNA: TGTGCCAGCAGTTTCCCTGGGGATCAGCCCCAGCATTTT
CDR3: CASSFPGDQPQHF
J: TRBJ1-5
V: TRBV12-3/TRBV12-4
D: .
size: .